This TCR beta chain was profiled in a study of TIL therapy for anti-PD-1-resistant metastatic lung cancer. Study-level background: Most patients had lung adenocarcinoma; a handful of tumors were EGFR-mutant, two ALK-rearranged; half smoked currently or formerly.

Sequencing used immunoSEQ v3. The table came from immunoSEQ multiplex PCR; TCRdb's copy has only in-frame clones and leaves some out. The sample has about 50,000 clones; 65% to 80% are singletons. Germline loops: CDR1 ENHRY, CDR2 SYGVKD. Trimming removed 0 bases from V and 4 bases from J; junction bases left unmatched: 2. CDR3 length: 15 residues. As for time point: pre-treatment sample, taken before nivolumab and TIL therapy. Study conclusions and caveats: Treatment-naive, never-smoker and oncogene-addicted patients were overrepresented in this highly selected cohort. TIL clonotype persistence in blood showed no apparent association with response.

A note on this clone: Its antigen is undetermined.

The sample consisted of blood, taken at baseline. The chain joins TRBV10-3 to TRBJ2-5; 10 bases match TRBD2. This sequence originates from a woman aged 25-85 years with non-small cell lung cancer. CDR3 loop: CAISESEREGETQYF. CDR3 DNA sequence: TGTGCCATCAGTGAGTCAGAGCGGGAGGGAGAGACCCAGTACTTC.